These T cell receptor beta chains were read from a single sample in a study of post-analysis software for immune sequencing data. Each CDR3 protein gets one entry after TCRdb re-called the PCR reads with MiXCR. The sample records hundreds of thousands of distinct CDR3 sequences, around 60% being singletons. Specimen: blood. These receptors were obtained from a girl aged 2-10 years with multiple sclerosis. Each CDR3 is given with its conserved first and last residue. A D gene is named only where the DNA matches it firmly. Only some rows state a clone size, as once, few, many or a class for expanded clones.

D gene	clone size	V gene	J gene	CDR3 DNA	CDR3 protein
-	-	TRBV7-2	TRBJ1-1	TGTGCCAGCAGCTTATCGGACACCTGGAACACTGAAGCTTTCTTT	CASSLSDTWNTEAFF
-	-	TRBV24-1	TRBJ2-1	TGTGCCACCAGTGATCCCTGGGGAAGTTCCGGCAATGAGCAGTTCTTC	CATSDPWGSSGNEQFF
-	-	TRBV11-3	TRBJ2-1	TGTGCCAGCAGCTCCCCCCAGGGTCCCTGGAATGAGCAGTTCTTC	CASSSPQGPWNEQFF
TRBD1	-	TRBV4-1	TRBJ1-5	TGCGCCAGCAGCCAGGCGGGACAGGGGAATAGTCAGCCCCAGCATTTT	CASSQAGQGNSQPQHF
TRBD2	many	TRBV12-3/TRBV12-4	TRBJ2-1	TGTGCCAGCAGCCTCCTAGCGGACAATGAGCAGTTCTTC	CASSLLADNEQFF
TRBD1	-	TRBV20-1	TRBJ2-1	TGCAGTGCTCCGACCCGGGACAGGGTTTTCGATGAGCAGTTCTTC	CSAPTRDRVFDEQFF
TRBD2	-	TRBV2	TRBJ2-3	TGTGCCAGCAGAGGGACTAGCGGGAGAGGGGCAGATACGCAGTATTTT	CASRGTSGRGADTQYF
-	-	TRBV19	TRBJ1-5	TGTGCCAGTAGTGGCCCAGAGGGCGGCAATCAGCCCCAGCATTTT	CASSGPEGGNQPQHF
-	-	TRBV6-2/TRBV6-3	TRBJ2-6	TGTGCCAGCAGTTACTCTCCACAGGGATTCTCTGGGGCCAACGTCCTGACTTTC	CASSYSPQGFSGANVLTF
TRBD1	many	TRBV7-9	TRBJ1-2	TGTGCCAGCAGCTTAGGGACAGGGGATGGCTACACCTTC	CASSLGTGDGYTF
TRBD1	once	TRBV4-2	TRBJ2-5	TGTGCCACGGGGACAGGGGGTTTGGTGGAGACCCAGTACTTC	CATGTGGLVETQYF
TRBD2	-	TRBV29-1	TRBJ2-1	TGCAGCGTCCAACGCGGGAGTGCGGGAGACAATGAGCAGTTCTTC	CSVQRGSAGDNEQFF
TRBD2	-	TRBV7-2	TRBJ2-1	TGTGCCAGCAGCCTACTCGGACTAGCGGGATACAATGAGCAGTTCTTC	CASSLLGLAGYNEQFF
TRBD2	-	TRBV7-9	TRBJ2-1	TGTGCCAGCAGCCTGGGACTAGCGGGAGGCTGGGTTTACAATGAGCAGTTCTTC	CASSLGLAGGWVYNEQFF
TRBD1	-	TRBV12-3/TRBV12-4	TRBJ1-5	TGTGCCAGCACCGTGACAGGGGTATTCAATCAGCCCCAGCATTTT	CASTVTGVFNQPQHF
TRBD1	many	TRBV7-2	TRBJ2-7	TGTGCCAGCAGCCAGCGACAGGGTGATGACCCGAAACAGTACTTC	CASSQRQGDDPKQYF
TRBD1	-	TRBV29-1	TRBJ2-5	TGCAGCGTTGAAGGCGAGGCGAGCAGGGGGTTGGAGACCCAGTACTTC	CSVEGEASRGLETQYF
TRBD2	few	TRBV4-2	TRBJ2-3	TGTGCCAGCAGCTCTGGGACTAGCGGGGGATACACAGGTACGCAGTATTTT	CASSSGTSGGYTGTQYF
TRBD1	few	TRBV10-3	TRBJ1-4	TGTGCCATCAGTGGATCCGGGACAGCTAATGAAAAACTGTTTTTT	CAISGSGTANEKLFF
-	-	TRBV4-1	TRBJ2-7	TGCGCCAGCAGCCAAAGGACTACCACCTACGAGCAGTACTTC	CASSQRTTTYEQYF
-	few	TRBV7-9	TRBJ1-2	TGTGCCAGCAGCTTAGCCGTTGGGATATATGGCTACACCTTC	CASSLAVGIYGYTF
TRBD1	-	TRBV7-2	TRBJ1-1	TGTGCCAGCAGCTCTGGGACAGGCGCTGAAGCTTTCTTT	CASSSGTGAEAFF
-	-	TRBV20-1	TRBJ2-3	TGCAGTGCACAGACCCCGGCCGCAGATACGCAGTATTTT	CSAQTPAADTQYF
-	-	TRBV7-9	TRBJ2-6	TGTGCCAGCAGCCTTGGAGGCGCCCCACGGTCTGGGGCCAACGTCCTGACTTTC	CASSLGGAPRSGANVLTF
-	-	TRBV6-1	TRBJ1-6	TGTGCCAGCAGCAGGGGAATATCGTATAATTCACCCCTCCACTTT	CASSRGISYNSPLHF
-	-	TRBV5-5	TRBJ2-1	TGTGCCAGCAGCGGGGCCCTGAATGAGCAGTTCTTC	CASSGALNEQFF
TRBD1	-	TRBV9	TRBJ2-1	TGTGCCAGCAGCTTAAGGGGGGACAGGTCGGTCGAGCAGTTCTTC	CASSLRGDRSVEQFF